This passage covers 22 T cell receptor beta chains from one sample sequenced in a study of cytomegalovirus exposure and HLA in healthy donors. PCR employed 60 Vbeta and 13 Jbeta primers. Sequencing was performed with immunoSEQ multiplex PCR; in TCRdb, only in-frame clones are kept and a portion is missing. The sample records about 99,000 clones, about 79% being singletons. Sequenced: PBMCs. The receptors here all came from a male donor in good health and CMV-seropositive.

The chain is built from TRBV7-9 and TRBJ1-2; the D gene is possibly TRBD1 (6 bases). Germline CDR1 reads SEHNR; CDR2 reads FQNEAQ (reference sequence). The CDR3 covers 15 residues. V was shortened by 5 bases and J by 3 bases, with 16 bases between the two germline ends. The CDR3 reads CASSPRGQRDYGYTF. CDR3 in DNA: TGTGCCAGCAGCCCGCGAGGACAGAGGGACTATGGCTACACCTTC.

The chain is built from TRBV27 and TRBJ1-2, with unresolved D. Trimming shortened V by 5 bases and J by 4 bases, and 14 bases separated the two germline ends. The CDR3 runs 14 residues. CDR1 is MNHEY, CDR2 SMNVEV, per germline (reference sequence). CDR3 residues: CASSPLGPSYGYTF. The CDR3 region has the DNA TGTGCCAGCAGTCCCCTTGGCCCCAGCTATGGCTACACCTTC.

The V and J genes are TRBV9 and TRBJ2-2, with TRBD1 identical over 9 bases. Germline values: CDR1 SGDLS, CDR2 YYNGEE. This CDR3 has 16 amino acids. Trimming removed 3 bases from V and 3 bases from J; junction bases left unmatched: 6. For the CDR3, the DNA is TGTGCCAGCAGCGGGAGGGGACAGGGTTACACCGGGGAGCTGTTTTTT. Translating gives CASSGRGQGYTGELFF.

The V gene is TRBV29-1, the J gene TRBJ2-7; D may be TRBD1 (5 bases). Germline CDR1 reads SQVTM; CDR2 reads ANQGSEA. V was shortened by 0 bases and J by 3 bases, with 12 bases between the two germline ends. The CDR3 length is 14 residues. The CDR3 protein is CSVEDHDSHYEQYF. CDR3 DNA sequence: TGCAGCGTTGAAGATCACGACAGTCACTACGAGCAGTACTTC.

This clone was counted once. The chain recombines TRBV29-1 with TRBJ1-1, with D perhaps matching TRBD1 (5 bases). The CDR3 loop spans 12 amino acids. The V end was cut by 5 bases, the J end by 12 bases, with 19 bases between. Germline-derived CDR1 and CDR2 are SQVTM and ANQGSEA. CDR3 bases: TGCAGCGTTTACGGCGGGGGTAAGGTGACTTTCTTT. Residues: CSVYGGGKVTFF.

The chain employs TRBV19 and TRBJ2-3; 10 bases map to TRBD2. CDR1 is LNHDA, CDR2 SQIVND, per germline (reference sequence). Trimming took 7 bases from V and 6 from J; bases not matched to a gene: 10. CDR3 size: 15 residues. The CDR3 sequence: CASTPRPGLADTQYF. CDR3 in DNA: TGTGCCAGTACCCCCCGTCCGGGACTAGCGGATACGCAGTATTTT.

This clone has more than one count but fewer than ten. The chain is built from TRBV5-4 and TRBJ1-2; D possibly corresponds to TRBD1 (6 bases). Trimming removed 0 bases from V and 6 bases from J, with 9 bases in between. CDR3 length: 13 residues. In germline, CDR1 is SGHNT, CDR2 YYREEE (reference sequence). Written as DNA, the CDR3 is TGTGCCAGCAGCTTGGCAGGGGCTGATGGCTACACCTTC. It yields the protein CASSLAGADGYTF.

The rearrangement uses TRBV5-8 and TRBJ1-6; D is perhaps TRBD1 (5 bases). This CDR3 is built from 13 residues. Trimming stripped 3 bases from V and 7 bases from J, with 8 bases between. The germline CDR1 and CDR2 sequences are SGHTS and YDEGEE. This CDR3 is CASSSDRNSPLHF. In DNA form, the CDR3 reads TGTGCCAGCAGCTCCGACAGAAATTCACCCCTCCACTTT.

Only one count was recorded for this clone. The chain recombines TRBV29-1 with TRBJ2-3; possibly TRBD1 for D (6 bases). Germline-derived CDR1 and CDR2 are SQVTM and ANQGSEA. V gave up 4 bases and J gave up 1 base, with 9 bases separating them. The CDR3 runs to 13 residues. The CDR3 nucleotides are TGCAGCGTTGTGGGGGCGCGCACAGATACGCAGTATTTT. This translates into CSVVGARTDTQYF.

Worth noting for this clone: Other DNA sequences from this sample encode an identical CDR3 as well. The rearrangement uses TRBV5-1 and TRBJ1-2, with TRBD1 matching over 10 bases. This CDR3 is built from 15 residues. From germline, CDR1 is SGHRS and CDR2 YFSETQ. Trimming cost V 4 bases and J 3 bases; bases outside gene matches: 6. CDR3 loop: CASSLGGQGYYGYTF. CDR3 DNA: TGCGCCAGCAGCCTGGGGGGACAGGGGTACTATGGCTACACCTTC.

The rearrangement uses TRBV5-6 and TRBJ2-7; perhaps TRBD1 as D (6 bases). The CDR3 length is 17 residues. Trimming left V 7 bases short and J 1 base short, with 24 bases between. Germline loops: CDR1 SGHDT, CDR2 YYEEEE. CDR3 loop: CASLSLTRDTVSYEQYF. The DNA of the CDR3 is TGTGCCAGCCTCTCCCTTACCCGGGACACGGTATCCTACGAGCAGTACTTC.

CDR3 sequence: CASSWEGSSYNSPLHF. The CDR3 region has the DNA TGTGCCAGCAGCTGGGAAGGGAGCTCCTATAATTCACCCCTCCACTTT. This chain joins TRBV5-6 and TRBJ1-6; D is uncertain. The germline V gene encodes CDR1 SGHDT and CDR2 YYEEEE. The CDR3 totals 16 residues. V was shortened by 3 bases and J by 0 bases, with 10 bases between the two germline ends. Based on the CDR3 plus reference TRBV5-6 and TRBJ1-6, the full variable domain is DAGVTQSPTHLIKTRGQQVTLRCSPKSGHDTVSWYQQALGQGPQFIFQYYEEEERQRGNFPDRFSGHQFPNYSSELNVNALLLGDSALYLCASSWEGSSYNSPLHFGNGTRLTVT.

The chain combines TRBV5-1 with TRBJ2-7; tentative D call: TRBD1 (6 bases). This CDR3 is built from 14 residues. V lost 4 bases and J lost 5, with 16 bases in between. CDR1 is SGHRS, CDR2 YFSETQ, per germline. CDR3 in amino acids: CASSPESRGNEQYF. CDR3 coding DNA: TGCGCCAGCAGCCCTGAGAGCAGGGGCAACGAGCAGTACTTC.

In regard to this clone: Other nucleotide sequences in the sample specify the same CDR3. The chain links TRBV5-4 to TRBJ1-2, with D tentatively TRBD1 (6 bases). Germline V gene data show CDR1 as SGHNT and CDR2 as YYREEE (reference sequence). The CDR3 sequence is 13 residues long. The ends were cut back, 4 bases at V and 2 bases at J, with 9 bases in the middle. DNA for the CDR3: TGTGCCAGCAGCCTGGACAGCAACTATGGCTACACCTTC. It encodes CASSLDSNYGYTF.

The chain is built from TRBV5-4 and TRBJ2-7, with a possible D match to TRBD2 (6 bases). The germline V gene has CDR1 SGHNT and CDR2 YYREEE (reference sequence). V lost 4 bases and J 5 bases, leaving 10 bases between the germline ends. CDR3 length: 12 amino acids. The CDR3 DNA follows: TGTGCCAGCAGCCCTGGCGGGGACGAGCAGTACTTC. This encodes CASSPGGDEQYF.

V is TRBV4-1 and J is TRBJ1-2; D gene uncertain. In germline, CDR1 is MGHRA, CDR2 YSYEKL. The CDR3 is 15 residues long. Trimming stripped 4 bases from V and 7 bases from J, with 19 bases between. CDR3 sequence: CASSPTERVGVGYTF. CDR3 DNA sequence: TGCGCCAGCAGCCCTACGGAAAGGGTCGGGGTTGGCTACACCTTC.

J is TRBJ1-4 and V is TRBV30, with D unclear. The CDR3 spans 12 residues. CDR1 and CDR2 (germline): GTSNPN, SVGIG (reference sequence). Trimming took 2 bases from V and 5 from J, leaving 6 bases between them. The CDR3 here is CAWSFQNEKLFF. The DNA for the CDR3 is TGTGCCTGGAGTTTTCAGAATGAAAAACTGTTTTTT.

The chain employs TRBV15 and TRBJ1-6; 8 bases align to TRBD1. Germline V lookup: CDR1 LNHNV, CDR2 YYDKDF (reference sequence). This CDR3 comprises 15 residues. After removal of 5 bases from V and 10 bases from J, the junction contained 10 bases not matched to a gene. The CDR3 DNA is TGTGCCACCAGCGCCCGACAGGGGATCTTATCACCCCTCCACTTT. Encoded protein: CATSARQGILSPLHF.

This chain links TRBV4-1 with TRBJ2-2; 9 bases are shared with TRBD2. The CDR3 is 18 amino acids. The germline V gene has CDR1 MGHRA and CDR2 YSYEKL. V was pared by 2 bases and J by 2 bases, with 9 bases of the junction left unmatched. CDR3 amino acids: CASSQSHSGGLNTGELFF. The CDR3 DNA follows: TGCGCCAGCAGCCAATCCCACAGCGGGGGGCTCAACACCGGGGAGCTGTTTTTT.

CDR3: CASSGDRENIQYF. CDR3 DNA sequence: TGTGCCAGCAGCGGAGACAGGGAAAACATTCAGTACTTC. V gene TRBV7-2 combines with J gene TRBJ2-4; TRBD1 matches 7 bases. Germline CDR1 reads SGHTA; CDR2 reads FQGNSA. V shed 5 bases and J 5 bases; nucleotides not matched to a gene: 3. The CDR3 contains 13 residues.

J is TRBJ2-1 and V is TRBV29-1; maybe TRBD1 (5 bases). The length of the CDR3 is 12 residues. CDR1 SQVTM and CDR2 ANQGSEA come from the germline V gene. Trimming removed 4 bases from V and 3 bases from J, with 7 bases in between. Here the CDR3 reads CSVGTLYNEQFF. The CDR3 bases are TGCAGCGTTGGGACACTCTACAATGAGCAGTTCTTC.

The chain has TRBV4-1 and TRBJ2-3; 8 positions agree with TRBD2. Losses at the gene ends were 0 bases for V and 3 bases for J; bases not matched to a gene: 5. The CDR3 spans 16 residues. Germline CDR1 reads MGHRA; CDR2 reads YSYEKL. The CDR3 coding sequence is TGCGCCAGCAGCCAAGATCGCGGACTAGCAACAGATACGCAGTATTTT. Protein: CASSQDRGLATDTQYF.